This entry features one T cell receptor beta chain sequence. The antigen remains unidentified. The sample belongs to a study of shared clonotypes between healthy human individuals. Findings of the study overall: Around 5.3% of naive CD4 clonotypes were shared across four donors.

Germline CDR1 and CDR2: KGHSH and LQKENI. The V end lost 3 bases, the J end lost 1 base, and 9 bases lay between the germline ends. The CDR3 consists of 14 residues. CD45RO-negative, CCR7-selected cells formed the naive CD8 fraction, which excluded terminally differentiated effector memory CD45RA+ cells. Some clones are missing from TCRdb's copy, which holds only in-frame ones; the method was immunoSEQ multiplex PCR. The table has nearly 2 million clones, about 95% seen once. This TCR derives from a man between 18 and 35 years old in good health. V and J are TRBV18 and TRBJ2-5, with D uncertain. Sequencing was done on a sample of naive CD8+ T cells sorted from blood. The CDR3 DNA reads as TGTGCCAGCTCACCCGAGATTGCCCAAGAGACCCAGTACTTC. Translation gives CASSPEIAQETQYF. Full variable domain (missing parts from reference TRBV18 and TRBJ2-5): NAGVMQNPRHLVRRRGQEARLRCSPMKGHSHVYWYRQLPEEGLKFMVYLQKENIIDESGMPKERFSAEFPKEGPSILRIQQVVRGDSAAYFCASSPEIAQETQYFGPGTRLLVL.